This T cell receptor beta chain is from a study of T cells in localized non-small cell lung cancer (dated by TCRdb to the early 2020s). General notes on the study: The study analyzed T cell repertoires of roughly 220 early-stage NSCLC patients, comparing tumors and uninvolved tumor-adjacent lungs. The mean age of the NSCLC patients was approximately 71 years, with 130 or so men and 107 women. The cohort was made up of around 240 treatment-naive NSCLC patients whose localized lung tumors had been resected.

Notes on this clone: Its antigen is currently not known. Per-nucleotide qualities are absent, and no much larger clonotype sits a single base away.

The immunoSEQ Assay was used to sequence TCR beta CDR3 regions from DNA. The paper's processing steps were these. T cell density was computed as TCR beta template counts normalized to usable DNA estimated by amplifying housekeeping genes. Using the preseqR package, richness was estimated by extrapolating to 120,000 templates for tissue samples and 400,000 templates for PBMC samples. Clonality was defined by subtracting Pielou's evenness from one. Tissue-enriched TCRs were identified by differential abundance testing using productive amino-acid clonotypes, minimum total count 5 and alpha 0.1. Repertoire overlap between compartments was quantified with the Jaccard Index and Morisita Overlap Index. TCR beta CDR3s were clustered by GLIPH together with public tetramer-defined viral CDR3s, and at least three viral sequences plus V-gene enrichment were required for viral motifs. TCRdb limited this immuneACCESS table to in-frame rearrangements with V and J called. A share of clones is missing; checked studies link under half to unresolved V genes, and the rest is unexplained. The V and J calls and clone size come from that table; D and trimming were worked out from the DNA. The sample contains some 24,000 clones, 92% of them found a single time. The biggest ten clones account for 15% of the sample.

At diagnosis, peripheral blood, uninvolved tumor-adjacent lung and tumor were collected and were preserved as a mix of fresh-frozen and FFPE material. For TCR repertoire profiling, blood samples were analyzed in the form of peripheral blood mononuclear cells. CDR3 length: 13 amino acids, cysteine to phenylalanine. The only DNA kept is the CDR3, 39 bases in frame from the first base. What the research found in general, with its limitations: The highest T cell clonality was observed in uninvolved tumor-adjacent lung, where clonality exceeded that of tumor, suggesting that antigenic responses were more focused in uninvolved tumor-adjacent lung. Because of the exploratory design, TCR variables were selected using unadjusted p-values without false-discovery rate correction. A median of 57 of the top 100 tumor clones were detected in paired uninvolved adjacent lung, and some 29 of these tumor clones were also found among the top 100 clones of the paired uninvolved adjacent lung. Because multi-region sequencing of the tumors was not done, intratumor heterogeneity could not be ruled out. Higher blood T cell density associated with longer overall survival, while higher adjacent-lung clonality associated with shorter survival.

This receptor was taken from a man between 35 and 75 years old with stage III squamous cell lung carcinoma. The sample here was peripheral blood, taken before any cancer treatment. The rearrangement joined TRBV21-1 to TRBJ2-2; TRBD1, the table's D call, was not compared with the DNA. TRBV21-1 is noted as a pseudogene. The DNA sequence follows: TGTGCCAGCAGCAAAGGGCCCACCGGGGAGCTGTTTTTT. Protein translation: CASSKGPTGELFF.